The entry that follows covers one T cell receptor beta chain sequence. The record originates from a study of shared clonotypes between healthy human individuals. TCRdb keeps only in-frame clones here, not all; method: immunoSEQ multiplex PCR. The data hold some 700,000 clones, with roughly 91% observed a single time. Germline V CDR1 and CDR2: MNHEY, SMNVEV (reference sequence). V lost 6 bases and J lost 3, with 9 bases in between. The CDR3 runs 12 residues. This sequence was found in a man younger than 35 in good health. Some clones in this sample may be carry-over from other donors' samples. Sequencing was done on a sample of memory CD8+ T cells from PBMCs. Specified subset: CD45RO+ cells pooled with CCR7-negative TemRA cells. This chain uses TRBV27 with TRBJ2-7; possibly TRBD1 for D (5 bases). The CDR3 region has the DNA TGTGCCAGCAGCAGAGACAGCTACGAGCAGTACTTC. Its translation is CASSRDSYEQYF.